These 15 T cell receptor beta chains were all obtained from the same sample, sequenced in a study of T cells in localized non-small cell lung cancer. Only in-frame clones appear in the TCRdb table, and some are missing; sequencing was by immunoSEQ multiplex PCR. The repertoire consists of nearly 25,000 clones, with approximately 83% occurring once and the leading ten covering 5.8%. The sequencing used peripheral blood, collected before any cancer treatment. These receptors were taken from a male donor aged 60 or older with stage II squamous cell lung carcinoma.

CDR3 nucleotides: TGCAGCGTGGGAGGGGTCGGGCAGCCCCAGCATTTT. Protein product: CSVGGVGQPQHF. The chain carries TRBV29-1 and TRBJ1-5; a weak D match, TRBD1 (5 bases). Per the germline V gene, CDR1 is SQVTM and CDR2 is ANQGSEA. Trimming stripped 6 bases from V and 7 bases from J, with 13 bases between. There are 12 residues in the CDR3. Looking up the rest from reference TRBV29-1 and TRBJ1-5 gives the full variable domain: SAVISQKPSRDICQRGTSLTIQCQVDSQVTMMFWYRQQPGQSLTLIATANQGSEATYESGFVIDKFPISRPNLTFSTLTVSNMSPEDSSIYLCSVGGVGQPQHFGDGTRLSIL.

The V and J genes are TRBV6-5 and TRBJ2-7; 9 bases line up with TRBD1. Germline V CDR1 and CDR2: MNHEY, SVGAGI. Unmatched junction bases numbered 10, after V lost 1 base and J lost 6 bases. The CDR3 is made up of 16 amino acids. CDR3 residues: CASSYLSGTGSIEQYF. CDR3 in DNA: TGTGCCAGCAGTTACTTATCCGGGACAGGGTCTATCGAGCAGTACTTC.

This rearrangement joins TRBV4-1 to TRBJ2-3; D gene ambiguous. V dropped 5 bases and J dropped 6 bases, with 3 bases sitting between them. Germline CDR1 reads MGHRA; CDR2 reads YSYEKL. CDR3 length equals 10 residues. In DNA form, the CDR3 reads TGCGCCAGCAGCGGCGATACGCAGTATTTT. Its protein is CASSGDTQYF.

The chain couples TRBV19 to TRBJ1-6; perhaps TRBD1 as D (5 bases). Between the trimmed V and J ends, which lost 6 bases and 11 bases, there was a span of 17 bases. The CDR3 runs 14 residues. CDR1 is LNHDA, CDR2 SQIVND, per germline (reference sequence). The CDR3 loop is CASSSGAGRTPLHF. CDR3 nucleotide sequence: TGTGCCAGTAGCTCCGGGGCAGGTCGGACACCCCTCCACTTT.

V and J are TRBV18 and TRBJ2-7; 8 nucleotides line up with TRBD1. With V trimmed by 5 bases and J by 6 bases, 9 bases remained unmatched. The CDR3 runs 14 residues. Per germline, CDR1 KGHSH and CDR2 LQKENI. CDR3 region: CASSAGTGLSEQYF. CDR3 in DNA: TGTGCCAGCTCAGCCGGGACAGGCCTCTCCGAGCAGTACTTC.

The chain is built from TRBV7-3 and TRBJ2-1; 10 nucleotides align to TRBD2. The CDR3 runs 15 residues. The germline CDR1 and CDR2 sequences are SGHTA and FQGTGA. V trimming: 5 bases; J trimming: 4 bases; junction bases outside the gene matches: 5. CDR3 nucleotides: TGTGCCAGCAGCGAAGCGGGAGGGTTTTACAATGAGCAGTTCTTC. It encodes CASSEAGGFYNEQFF.

The chain employs TRBV7-2 and TRBJ2-5; tentatively, D is TRBD2 (5 bases). The CDR3 loop spans 17 amino acids. CDR1 and CDR2 (germline): SGHTA, FQGNSA. Trimming stripped 5 bases from V and 4 bases from J, with 23 bases between. The CDR3 sequence: CASSRPTGSGPRETQYF. In DNA form, the CDR3 reads TGTGCCAGCAGCCGGCCTACGGGGTCAGGCCCCCGAGAGACCCAGTACTTC. The full variable domain, its missing parts supplied by reference TRBV7-2 and TRBJ2-5, is GAGVSQSPSNKVTEKGKDVELRCDPISGHTALYWYRQSLGQGLEFLIYFQGNSAPDKSGLPSDRFSAERTGGSVSTLTIQRTQQEDSAVYLCASSRPTGSGPRETQYFGPGTRLLVL.

The genes are TRBV18 and TRBJ1-1; D might be TRBD1 (5 bases). The V gene's germline CDR1 is KGHSH and CDR2 LQKENI. The V end lost 6 bases, the J end lost 8 bases, and 13 bases lay between the germline ends. The CDR3 runs to 12 residues. The CDR3 DNA sequence: TGTGCCAGCTCCGGGGACGGAGGGGAAGCTTTCTTT. Amino acid sequence: CASSGDGGEAFF.

J is TRBJ2-2 and V is TRBV1; the DNA was not compared with TRBD2, the D call given in the table. TRBV1 is reported as a pseudogene. The CDR3 is 17 residues long. CDR3 DNA sequence: TGCACCAGCAGCCAAAGGCAAGCGGGGGGGAAGACCGGGGAGCTGTTTTTT. Its translation: CTSSQRQAGGKTGELFF.

The chain is built from TRBV6-1 and TRBJ2-4, with TRBD1 as a possible D gene (6 bases). Germline CDR1 and CDR2: MNHNS and SASEGT. Deletions cut 1 base from V and 15 bases from J, with 13 bases between. The CDR3 loop spans 12 amino acids. The CDR3: CASSEDGTYPYF. CDR3 DNA sequence: TGTGCCAGCAGTGAAGACGGGACATACCCGTACTTC.

This rearrangement joins TRBV2 to TRBJ2-7; 8 bases are shared with TRBD1. V lost 6 bases and J lost 6; bases outside the gene matches: 4. CDR3 length: 12 amino acids. Germline V lookup: CDR1 SNHLY, CDR2 FYNNEI. The CDR3, as DNA: TGTGCCAGCAGGTATACAGGGGGCGAGCAGTACTTC. Encoded protein: CASRYTGGEQYF.

About this clone itself: Mismatch with germline at one junction end may stem from a read error. DNA for the CDR3: TGTGCCAGCAGTATATCAAAAGGAAATGGCTACACCTTC. Translation: CASSISKGNGYTF. V and J are TRBV27 and TRBJ1-2; D uncertain. Germline V gene lookup returns CDR1 MNHEY and CDR2 SMNVEV (reference sequence). This CDR3 comprises 13 residues.

This sequence joins TRBV9 and TRBJ2-7; 9 bases are a match to TRBD2. Germline V CDR1 and CDR2: SGDLS, YYNGEE. The V segment lost 4 bases and the J segment 5 bases; nucleotides outside the gene matches: 10. CDR3 length: 15 amino acids. Here the CDR3 reads CASSKAGGPFDEQYF. The CDR3 coding sequence is TGTGCCAGCAGCAAGGCGGGGGGGCCATTCGACGAGCAGTACTTC.

This clone has just a few counts. The V call is TRBV14, the J call TRBJ2-3; tentatively, D is TRBD2 (5 bases). The CDR3 covers 14 residues. The ends were cut back, 3 bases at V and 1 base at J, with 8 bases in the middle. From germline, CDR1 is SGHDN and CDR2 FVKESK. The CDR3 spells CASSHGRGTDTQYF. DNA of the CDR3: TGTGCCAGCAGCCATGGGCGGGGCACAGATACGCAGTATTTT.

This sequence joins TRBV10-3 and TRBJ2-1, with 7 bases fitting TRBD1. Germline-derived CDR1 and CDR2 are ENHRY and SYGVKD. Trimming took 4 bases from V and 7 from J; bases not matched to a gene: 7. The CDR3 covers 14 residues. The CDR3 loop is CAISVATGRNEQFF. DNA for the CDR3: TGTGCCATCAGTGTTGCGACAGGGAGAAATGAGCAGTTCTTC.